The source of this T cell receptor beta chain is a study of shared clonotypes between healthy human individuals. Study-level results: For naive CD4 cells, 4.5% to 6.5% of clonotypes were shared across a few donors. Despite large depth, sorted-subset datasets appeared incompletely sequenced.

Remarks on this clone: Its antigen remains unidentified.

Replicate PCRs run on sorted subsets employed 200 ng DNA, 25,000 to 35,000 T cell genomes. Generated by immunoSEQ multiplex PCR, the TCRdb table keeps only in-frame clones and is missing some. The table has around 2.5 million clones, approximately 94% seen once. The CDR3 contains 11 residues. Germline CDR1 and CDR2: MDHEN and SYDVKM. V dropped 5 bases and J dropped 7 bases, with 9 bases sitting between them. The donor cohort consisted entirely of Caucasian adults residing in Nashville, Tennessee. The specimen sequenced was naive CD4+ T cells from PBMCs. The subset: CD45RA+ positively selected. The TCR was taken from a man aged 18 to 30 in good health. Some clones in this sample may be carry-over from other donors' samples. This sequence joins TRBV28 and TRBJ2-7, with D possibly TRBD1 on 5 matching bases. Written as DNA, the CDR3 is TGTGCCAGCAGTACAAAGGGGGAGCAGTACTTC. Residues: CASSTKGEQYF.